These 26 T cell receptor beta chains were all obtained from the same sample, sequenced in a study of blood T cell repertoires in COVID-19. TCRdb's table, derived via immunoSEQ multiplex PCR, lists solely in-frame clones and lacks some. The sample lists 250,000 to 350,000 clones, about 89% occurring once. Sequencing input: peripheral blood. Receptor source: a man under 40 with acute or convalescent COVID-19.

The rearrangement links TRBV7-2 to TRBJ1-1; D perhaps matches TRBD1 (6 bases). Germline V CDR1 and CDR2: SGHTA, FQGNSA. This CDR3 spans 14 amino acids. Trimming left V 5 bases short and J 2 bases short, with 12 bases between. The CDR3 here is CASSVMDRNTEAFF. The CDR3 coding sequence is TGTGCCAGCAGCGTTATGGACAGAAACACTGAAGCTTTCTTT.

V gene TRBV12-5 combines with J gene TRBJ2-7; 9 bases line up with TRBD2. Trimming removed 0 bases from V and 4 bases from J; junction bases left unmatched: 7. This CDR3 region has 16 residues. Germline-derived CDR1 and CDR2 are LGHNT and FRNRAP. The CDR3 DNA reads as TGTGCTAGTGGTTTGGTGGTTAGCGGGAGTCTTTACGAGCAGTACTTC. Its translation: CASGLVVSGSLYEQYF.

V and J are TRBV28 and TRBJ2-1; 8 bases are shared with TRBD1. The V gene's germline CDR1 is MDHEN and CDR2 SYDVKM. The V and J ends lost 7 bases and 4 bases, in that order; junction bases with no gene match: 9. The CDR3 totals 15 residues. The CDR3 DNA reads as TGTGCCAGCACGACCCCCGGACAGGGTTACAATGAGCAGTTCTTC. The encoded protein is CASTTPGQGYNEQFF.

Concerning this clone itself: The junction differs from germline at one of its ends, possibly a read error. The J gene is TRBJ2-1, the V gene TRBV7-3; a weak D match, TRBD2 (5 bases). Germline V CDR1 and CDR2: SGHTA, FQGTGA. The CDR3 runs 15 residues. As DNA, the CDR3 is TGTGCCAGCACCGATAGCGCCAGCTCCTACAATGAGCAATTCTTC. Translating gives CASTDSASSYNEQFF. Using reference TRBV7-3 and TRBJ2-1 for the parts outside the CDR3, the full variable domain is GAGVSQTPSNKVTEKGKYVELRCDPISGHTALYWYRQSLGQGPEFLIYFQGTGAADDSGLPNDRFFAVRPEGSVSTLKIQRTERGDSAVYLCASTDSASSYNEQFFGPGTRLTVL.

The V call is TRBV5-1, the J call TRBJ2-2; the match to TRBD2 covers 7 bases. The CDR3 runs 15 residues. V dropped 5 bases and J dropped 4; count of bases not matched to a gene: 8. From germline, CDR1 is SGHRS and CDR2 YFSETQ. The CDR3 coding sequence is TGCGCCAGCAGTATCAGCGGGATTAGCACCGGGGAGCTGTTTTTT. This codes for CASSISGISTGELFF.

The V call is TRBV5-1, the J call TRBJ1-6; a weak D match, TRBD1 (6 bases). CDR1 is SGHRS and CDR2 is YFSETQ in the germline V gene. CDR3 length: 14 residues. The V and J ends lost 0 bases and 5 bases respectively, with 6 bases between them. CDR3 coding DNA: TGCGCCAGCAGCTTGGACAGGGATAATTCACCCCTCCACTTT. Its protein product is CASSLDRDNSPLHF.

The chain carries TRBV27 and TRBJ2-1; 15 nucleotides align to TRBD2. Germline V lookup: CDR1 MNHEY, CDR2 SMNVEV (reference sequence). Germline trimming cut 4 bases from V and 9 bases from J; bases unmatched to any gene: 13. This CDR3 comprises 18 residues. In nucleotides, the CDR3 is TGTGCCAGCAGTTCCGGACTAGCGGGAGGGCCTAGCGGCGGTGAGCAGTTCTTC. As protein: CASSSGLAGGPSGGEQFF.

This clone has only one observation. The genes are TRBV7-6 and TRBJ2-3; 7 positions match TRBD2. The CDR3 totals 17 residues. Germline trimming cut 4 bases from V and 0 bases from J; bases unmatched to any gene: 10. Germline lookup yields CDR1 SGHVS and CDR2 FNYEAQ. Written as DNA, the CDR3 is TGTGCCAGCAGCTCTTATAGACTAGCTCTGAGCACAGATACGCAGTATTTT. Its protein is CASSSYRLALSTDTQYF.

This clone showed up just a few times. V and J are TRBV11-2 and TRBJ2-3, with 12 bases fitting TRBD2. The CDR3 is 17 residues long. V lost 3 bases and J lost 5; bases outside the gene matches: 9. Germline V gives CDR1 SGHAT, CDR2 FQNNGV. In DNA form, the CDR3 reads TGTGCCAGCAGCTTCCGCAAGACTAGCGGGGGAAGAGATACGCAGTATTTT. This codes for CASSFRKTSGGRDTQYF.

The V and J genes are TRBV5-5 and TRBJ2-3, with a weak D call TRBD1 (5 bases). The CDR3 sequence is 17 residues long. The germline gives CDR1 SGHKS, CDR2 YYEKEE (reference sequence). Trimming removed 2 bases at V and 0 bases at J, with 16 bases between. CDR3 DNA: TGTGCCAGCAGCTTCGGTCTTCGGCAGGGTAGCACAGATACGCAGTATTTT. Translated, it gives CASSFGLRQGSTDTQYF.

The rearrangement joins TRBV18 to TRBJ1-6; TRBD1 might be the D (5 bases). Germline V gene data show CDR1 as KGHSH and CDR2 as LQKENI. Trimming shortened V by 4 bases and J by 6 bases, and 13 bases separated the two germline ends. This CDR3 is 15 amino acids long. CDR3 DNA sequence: TGTGCCAGCTCACGCCCGACAGAGAGTAATTCACCCCTCCACTTT. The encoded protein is CASSRPTESNSPLHF.

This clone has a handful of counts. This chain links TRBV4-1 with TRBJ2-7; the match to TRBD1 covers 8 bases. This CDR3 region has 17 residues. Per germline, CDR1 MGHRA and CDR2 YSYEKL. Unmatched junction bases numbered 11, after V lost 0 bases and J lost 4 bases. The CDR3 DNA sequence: TGCGCCAGCAGCCAAGACCAGGGGGCTCGTCAAGGGTACGAGCAGTACTTC. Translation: CASSQDQGARQGYEQYF.

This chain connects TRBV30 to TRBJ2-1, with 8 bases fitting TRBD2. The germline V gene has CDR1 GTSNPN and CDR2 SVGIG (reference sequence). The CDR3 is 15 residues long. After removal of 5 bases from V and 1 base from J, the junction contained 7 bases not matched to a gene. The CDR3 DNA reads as TGTGCCTGGGGGATAGCGGGGATGTCCTACAATGAGCAGTTCTTC. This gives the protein CAWGIAGMSYNEQFF.

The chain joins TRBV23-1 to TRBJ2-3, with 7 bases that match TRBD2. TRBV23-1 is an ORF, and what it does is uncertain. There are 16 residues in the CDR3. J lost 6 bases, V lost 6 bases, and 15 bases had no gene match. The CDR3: CASSLDSSGSKDTQYF. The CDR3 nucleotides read TGCGCCAGCAGCTTGGATTCTAGCGGAAGTAAGGATACGCAGTATTTT.

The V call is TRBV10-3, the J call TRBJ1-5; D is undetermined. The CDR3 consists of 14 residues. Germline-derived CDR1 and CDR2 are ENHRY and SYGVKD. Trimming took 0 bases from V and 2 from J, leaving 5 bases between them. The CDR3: CAISESSGNQPQHF. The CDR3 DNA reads TGTGCCATCAGTGAGTCGTCAGGCAATCAGCCCCAGCATTTT.

The CDR3 DNA follows: TGTGCCAGCAGCACCCGGGACAGGGGAGGAGGCGAGCAGTACTTC. This codes for CASSTRDRGGGEQYF. The chain combines TRBV3-1 (or the pseudogene TRBV3-2) with TRBJ2-7, with 10 bases matching TRBD1. V shed 5 bases and J 6 bases; nucleotides not matched to a gene: 10. The CDR3 extends over 15 amino acids. CDR1 is LGHDT and CDR2 is YNNKEL in the germline V gene (reference sequence).

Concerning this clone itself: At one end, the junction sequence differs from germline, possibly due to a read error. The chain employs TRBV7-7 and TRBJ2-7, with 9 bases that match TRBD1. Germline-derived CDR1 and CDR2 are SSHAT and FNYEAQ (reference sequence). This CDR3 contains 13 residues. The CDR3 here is CASSLDRGNEQYF. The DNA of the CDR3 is TGTGCTAGCAGCTTGGACAGGGGAAACGAGCAGTACTTC.

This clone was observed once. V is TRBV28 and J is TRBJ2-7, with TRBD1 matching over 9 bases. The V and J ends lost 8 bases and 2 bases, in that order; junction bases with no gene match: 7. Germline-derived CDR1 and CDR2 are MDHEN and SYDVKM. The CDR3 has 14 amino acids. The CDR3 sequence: CASLKRTGAYEQYF. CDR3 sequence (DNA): TGTGCCAGCCTGAAGAGGACAGGGGCCTACGAGCAGTACTTC.

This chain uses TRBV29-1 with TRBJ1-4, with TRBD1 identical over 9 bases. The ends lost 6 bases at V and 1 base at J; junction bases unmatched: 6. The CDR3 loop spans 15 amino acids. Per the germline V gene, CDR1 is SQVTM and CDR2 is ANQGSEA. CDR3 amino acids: CSVGQGSGTNEKLFF. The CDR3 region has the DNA TGCAGCGTGGGACAGGGAAGTGGAACTAATGAAAAACTGTTTTTT.

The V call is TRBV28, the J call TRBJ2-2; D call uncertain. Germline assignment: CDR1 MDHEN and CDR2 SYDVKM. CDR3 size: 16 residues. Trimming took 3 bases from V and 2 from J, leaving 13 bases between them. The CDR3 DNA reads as TGTGCCAGCAGTTTCGAGCCTCCCCCTAACACCGGGGAGCTGTTTTTT. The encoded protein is CASSFEPPPNTGELFF.

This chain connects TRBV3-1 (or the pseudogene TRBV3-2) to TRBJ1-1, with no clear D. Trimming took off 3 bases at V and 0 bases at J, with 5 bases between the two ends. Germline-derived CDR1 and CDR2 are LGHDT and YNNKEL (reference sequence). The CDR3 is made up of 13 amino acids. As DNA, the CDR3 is TGTGCCAGCAGCCACGGGGTGAACACTGAAGCTTTCTTT. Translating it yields CASSHGVNTEAFF.

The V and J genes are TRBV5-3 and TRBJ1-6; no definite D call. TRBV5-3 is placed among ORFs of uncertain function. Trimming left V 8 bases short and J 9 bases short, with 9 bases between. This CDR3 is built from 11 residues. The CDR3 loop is CASLRGSPLHF. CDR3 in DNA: TGTGCCAGTCTTCGAGGTTCACCCCTCCACTTT.

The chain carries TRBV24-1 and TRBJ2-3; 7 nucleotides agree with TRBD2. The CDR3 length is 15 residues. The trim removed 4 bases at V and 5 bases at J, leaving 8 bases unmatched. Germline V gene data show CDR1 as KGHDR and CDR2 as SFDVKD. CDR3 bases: TGTGCCACCAGTGAGACCCGGGACTACAGAGATACGCAGTATTTT. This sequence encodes CATSETRDYRDTQYF.

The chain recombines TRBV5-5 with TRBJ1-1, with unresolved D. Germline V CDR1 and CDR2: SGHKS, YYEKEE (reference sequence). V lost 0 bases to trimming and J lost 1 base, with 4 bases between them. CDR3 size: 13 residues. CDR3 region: CASSLGENTEAFF. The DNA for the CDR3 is TGTGCCAGCAGCTTGGGAGAGAACACTGAAGCTTTCTTT.

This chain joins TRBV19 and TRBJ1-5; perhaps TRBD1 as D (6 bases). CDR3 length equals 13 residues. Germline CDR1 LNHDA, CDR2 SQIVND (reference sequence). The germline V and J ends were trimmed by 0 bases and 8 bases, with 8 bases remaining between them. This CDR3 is CASSIDRGEPQHF. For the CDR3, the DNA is TGTGCCAGTAGTATAGACAGGGGTGAGCCCCAGCATTTT.

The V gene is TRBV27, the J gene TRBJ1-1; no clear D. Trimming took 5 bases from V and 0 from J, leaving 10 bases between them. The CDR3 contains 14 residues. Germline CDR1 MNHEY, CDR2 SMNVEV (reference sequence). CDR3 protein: CASSPFLLNTEAFF. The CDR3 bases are TGTGCCAGCAGTCCGTTCCTCTTGAACACTGAAGCTTTCTTT.